This T cell receptor beta chain was obtained from a study of blood T cells in healthy people across ages (dated by TCRdb to between 2014 and 2017). Background for the entire study: In model experiments, template switching captured roughly one uniquely barcoded TCR beta cDNA molecule for every two T cells. To track age-related changes in TCR beta repertoire diversity, the study relied on deep sequencing normalized with unique cDNA molecular identifiers. Four age groups were formed from the donors: young (average roughly 15 years), middle-aged (approximately 41), aged (around 62) and long-lived (roughly 88). Donors of different ages were randomly distributed across sequencing lanes to avoid experimental bias. Two additional independent replicas of 1 million unique cDNA reads from the same blood draw were analyzed for two donors (one aged 18 to 30 and one aged 80 or older).

The receptor library was made with 5' RACE. The run used an Illumina HiSeq 2500. The second PCR ran for about 6 to 12 cycles and used a J-beta primer mix along with a sample-barcoded 5' primer. A template-switch 5' adaptor carrying 12 random nucleotides introduced a unique molecular identifier onto each TCR beta cDNA molecule. At least 2.5 million CDR3-containing paired-end reads were obtained from each sample. The Mint cDNA synthesis kit, primed by a TRBC-specific oligonucleotide, was used to synthesize first-strand cDNA from all RNA. All cDNA was treated with uracil-DNA glycosylase and then went through a first 18-cycle PCR with the universal primers M1SS and BC2_uni_R. The paper's data handling went like this. Normalization of each sample was performed by random selection of 1 million high-quality reads, each carrying a distinct molecular identifier. Reads sharing molecular identifiers were discarded rather than binned into consensus sequences. CDR3 identification, clonotype clustering and error correction used MiTCR with a Q25 quality threshold and the strictest error-elimination algorithm. A nonparametric unseen species model using Euler transformation provided a lower-bound estimate of total TCR beta diversity. TCRdb cleaned the public reads at Q25 with fastp, built clones with MiXCR and kept in-frame beta chains. Under each unique CDR3 protein, matching rows form one entry showing the most common genes and DNA. The V and J calls shown here were made by TCRdb, not taken from the authors' results. Here the sample has about 1.1 million distinct CDR3 sequences; around two fifths occur a single time. Over 10% of the sample belongs to the ten largest clones.

Paper-wide results and their limitations: The CMV infection status of donors was not known, potentially confounding age-related changes in expanded clonotypes. Estimates of total diversity from one million sequenced T cells were regarded as lower bounds and underestimates. There was a strong correlation between observed TCR beta diversity and the percentage of naive T cells measured by flow cytometry. Bulk unsorted PBMC profiling prevented conclusive comparison of naive and antigen-experienced compartments. Compared with the aged group, the long-lived group had more naive CD4+ T cells, fewer expanded clones and increased TCR diversity, a pattern suggesting age selection. As age increased, observed TCR beta diversity per million T cells dropped in a roughly linear way, and a significant reduction was already evident by age 40.

The roughly 37 donors, aged 6 to 90 years, were systemically healthy Caucasian individuals from Russia. Roughly 9.5 milliliters of peripheral blood were drawn from each donor into EDTA-treated Vacutainer tubes. Ficoll-Paque density-gradient centrifugation was used to isolate PBMCs, with at least 6.5 million per sample. Total RNA, at least 6 micrograms per sample, was extracted from PBMCs with Trizol reagent. The percentages of naive CD45RAhigh/CD27high T cells were determined by flow cytometry on a PBMC aliquot from every donor. Only a few counts were recorded for this clonotype. Its antigen remains unidentified. Per-base qualities were not stored, and no clone one base away is much larger. V trim: 5 bases; J trim: 1 base; unmatched bases: 8. As encoded in the germline V gene (reference sequence), CDR1 is LNHDA while CDR2 is SQIVND. The CDR3, cysteine through phenylalanine, is 15 amino acids long. Only the CDR3 portion is preserved as DNA: 45 bases, with reading frame beginning at the first base.

This sequence was found in a man aged 18-30 years in good health. The source material was blood. The sequence is built from TRBV19 and TRBJ2-7; 7 nucleotides in the junction match TRBD1. The CDR3 region has the sequence CASSVGQVTSYEQYF. The DNA reads as follows: TGTGCCAGTAGTGTAGGACAGGTTACATCCTACGAGCAGTACTTC. With all but the CDR3 taken from the reference TRBV19 and TRBJ2-7 genes, the full variable domain is: DGGITQSPKYLFRKEGQNVTLSCEQNLNHDAMYWYRQDPGQGLRLIYYSQIVNDFQKGDIAEGYSVSREKKESFPLTVTSAQKNPTAFYLCASSVGQVTSYEQYFGPGTRLTVT.